The 22 T cell receptor beta chains listed next were all sequenced from one sample in a study of regulatory and conventional T cells in RAG deficiency (dated 2017 in TCRdb). The library was made by the immunoSEQ multiplex PCR assay. Sourced from immuneACCESS, this table was stored by TCRdb with only in-frame sequences that have V and J called. A share of the clones is absent; for the studies checked, an unresolved V gene accounts for under half, and the remainder has no known explanation. Counted in this sample were under 35,000 clones; more than 80% of them appeared once. Together, the top ten hold approximately 5.6% of the sample. This sample also belongs to another study, concerning regulatory T cells. As that second study puts it: The multiplex PCR used 52 forward TRBV primers and 13 reverse TRBJ primers, with assay-based and computational corrections for amplification bias.

Sequenced sample: CD8+ T cells sorted from blood. The receptor source for this set is a human donor in good health.

This chain uses TRBV6-1 with TRBJ1-5; TRBD1 aligns across 11 bases. Trimming removed 3 bases from V and 6 bases from J; junction bases left unmatched: 4. CDR3 length: 15 residues. CDR1 is MNHNS, CDR2 SASEGT, per germline. The CDR3 spells CASSDGTGGSQPQHF. The CDR3 coding sequence is TGTGCCAGCAGTGACGGGACAGGGGGTTCTCAGCCCCAGCATTTT.

The V gene is TRBV5-1, the J gene TRBJ2-3; TRBD1 aligns across 8 bases. The V gene's germline CDR1 is SGHRS and CDR2 YFSETQ. The ends lost 0 bases at V and 3 bases at J; junction bases unmatched: 3. The CDR3 length is 15 residues. The CDR3 DNA is TGCGCCAGCAGCTTGGGACAGGGGATAACAGATACGCAGTATTTT. Translating gives CASSLGQGITDTQYF.

The chain has TRBV4-2 and TRBJ1-1; tentative D call: TRBD1 (5 bases). V lost 4 bases and J 0 bases, leaving 9 bases between the germline ends. Germline V lookup: CDR1 LGHNA, CDR2 YNFKEQ. CDR3 length equals 14 residues. The CDR3, as DNA: TGTGCCAGCAGCCCCGGGACGCTGAACACTGAAGCTTTCTTT. As protein: CASSPGTLNTEAFF.

The V call is TRBV11-2, the J call TRBJ2-2; D remains ambiguous. Germline assignment: CDR1 SGHAT and CDR2 FQNNGV. Trimming took 2 bases from V and 2 from J, leaving 6 bases between them. CDR3 size: 14 residues. The CDR3 sequence is CASSLTVNTGELFF. The DNA for the CDR3 is TGTGCCAGCAGCTTAACGGTAAACACCGGGGAGCTGTTTTTT. Filled out from reference TRBV11-2 and TRBJ2-2, the complete variable domain reads EAGVAQSPRYKIIEKRQSVAFWCNPISGHATLYWYQQILGQGPKLLIQFQNNGVVDDSQLPKDRFSAERLKGVDSTLKIQPAKLEDSAVYLCASSLTVNTGELFFGEGSRLTVL.

This chain links TRBV9 with TRBJ2-5; TRBD1 is a possible D gene (6 bases). Germline V CDR1 and CDR2: SGDLS, YYNGEE. With 4 bases removed from V and 0 bases from J, the gap between germline ends came to 10 bases. This CDR3 is built from 14 residues. The CDR3 here is CASSHGQYQETQYF. DNA for the CDR3: TGTGCCAGCAGCCACGGACAGTACCAAGAGACCCAGTACTTC.

V and J are TRBV27 and TRBJ1-1, with 7 bases lining up with TRBD1. V gave up 4 bases and J gave up 5 bases; unmatched junction bases: 4. This CDR3 has 13 amino acids. CDR1 and CDR2 (germline): MNHEY, SMNVEV (reference sequence). The CDR3 spells CASSSRQGTEAFF. The CDR3, as DNA: TGTGCCAGCAGTTCGCGACAGGGAACTGAAGCTTTCTTT.

The CDR3 here is CASSFFSGYRGNNEQFF. CDR3 nucleotides: TGTGCCAGCAGTTTCTTTTCTGGTTACAGGGGGAACAATGAGCAGTTCTTC. The V call is TRBV28, the J call TRBJ2-1; 8 nucleotides line up with TRBD1. CDR1 and CDR2 from the germline V gene are MDHEN and SYDVKM. This CDR3 is built from 17 residues. Trimming removed 3 bases from V and 5 bases from J; junction bases left unmatched: 12.

J is TRBJ1-5 and V is TRBV5-1; D is undetermined. The V end was cut by 0 bases, the J end by 0 bases, with 4 bases between. Looked up from germline, CDR1 is SGHRS and CDR2 is YFSETQ. CDR3 size: 14 residues. The CDR3 bases are TGCGCCAGCAGCTTGGATCTTAGCAATCAGCCCCAGCATTTT. It codes for CASSLDLSNQPQHF.

This chain links TRBV5-4 with TRBJ2-7; 9 bases are a match to TRBD1. The CDR3 totals 14 residues. From germline, CDR1 is SGHNT and CDR2 YYREEE (reference sequence). The V segment lost 6 bases and the J segment 3 bases; nucleotides outside the gene matches: 7. CDR3 sequence reads: CASTPGQGGYEQYF. CDR3 bases: TGTGCCAGCACCCCGGGACAGGGAGGCTACGAGCAGTACTTC.

This clone was observed a single time. The chain is built from TRBV18 and TRBJ2-7; 8 bases line up with TRBD2. Germline CDR1 KGHSH, CDR2 LQKENI. V shed 3 bases and J 3 bases; nucleotides not matched to a gene: 4. The CDR3 covers 14 residues. The CDR3 bases are TGTGCCAGCTCACCCGATAGCGGGATCTACGAGCAGTACTTC. This translates into CASSPDSGIYEQYF. The complete variable domain, with remaining parts taken from reference TRBV18 and TRBJ2-7, reads NAGVMQNPRHLVRRRGQEARLRCSPMKGHSHVYWYRQLPEEGLKFMVYLQKENIIDESGMPKERFSAEFPKEGPSILRIQQVVRGDSAAYFCASSPDSGIYEQYFGPGTRLTVT.

The J gene is TRBJ1-2, the V gene TRBV19, with D possibly matching TRBD1 (6 bases). Trimming pared 3 bases from V and 1 base from J, leaving 9 bases between. Per germline, CDR1 LNHDA and CDR2 SQIVND (reference sequence). The CDR3 is made up of 14 amino acids. The CDR3 DNA sequence: TGTGCCAGTAGTATTCTGGACAGTAACTATGGCTACACCTTC. Its protein product is CASSILDSNYGYTF. Looking up the rest from reference TRBV19 and TRBJ1-2 gives the full variable domain: DGGITQSPKYLFRKEGQNVTLSCEQNLNHDAMYWYRQDPGQGLRLIYYSQIVNDFQKGDIAEGYSVSREKKESFPLTVTSAQKNPTAFYLCASSILDSNYGYTFGSGTRLTVV.

V and J are TRBV9 and TRBJ1-1; D ambiguous. Trimming stripped 7 bases from V and 0 bases from J, with 10 bases between. The CDR3 runs 13 residues. CDR1 and CDR2 from the germline V gene are SGDLS and YYNGEE. The CDR3 is CASAGQLNTEAFF. The CDR3 bases are TGTGCCAGCGCCGGGCAGCTGAACACTGAAGCTTTCTTT. Supplemented by reference TRBV9 and TRBJ1-1, the full variable domain reads DSGVTQTPKHLITATGQRVTLRCSPRSGDLSVYWYQQSLDQGLQFLIQYYNGEERAKGNILERFSAQQFPDLHSELNLSSLELGDSALYFCASAGQLNTEAFFGQGTRLTVV.

The chain combines TRBV9 with TRBJ1-4, with TRBD1 matching over 11 bases. This CDR3 comprises 13 residues. With V trimmed by 2 bases and J by 15 bases, 6 bases remained unmatched. Germline CDR1 is SGDLS and CDR2 is YYNGEE. The CDR3 loop reads CASSVGTGGLMFF. The CDR3 DNA reads as TGTGCCAGCAGCGTGGGGACAGGGGGGTTAATGTTTTTT.

The rearrangement links TRBV13 to TRBJ1-2; 7 nucleotides align to TRBD1. V lost 3 bases to trimming and J lost 4 bases; unmatched junction nucleotides: 5. Germline V gene lookup returns CDR1 PRHDT and CDR2 FYEKMQ (reference sequence). This CDR3 has 14 residues. DNA for the CDR3: TGTGCCAGCAGCTTGGGGGACAGCCTCTATGGCTACACCTTC. The encoded protein is CASSLGDSLYGYTF.

The chain links TRBV19 to TRBJ1-1, with unresolved D. The CDR3 is 12 amino acids. The germline CDR1 and CDR2 sequences are LNHDA and SQIVND (reference sequence). Trimming pared 1 base from V and 10 bases from J, leaving 10 bases between. The CDR3 DNA is TGTGCCAGTAGTATAGCCGGGGTTGGAGCTTTCTTT. Encoded protein: CASSIAGVGAFF.

The gene calls are TRBV6-5 and TRBJ2-7; tentative D call: TRBD2 (6 bases). Between the trimmed V and J ends, which lost 4 bases and 0 bases, there was a span of 10 bases. Germline CDR1 and CDR2: MNHEY and SVGAGI. This CDR3 has 14 residues. Here the CDR3 DNA reads TGTGCCAGCAGTTGGAAGACTAGCTCCTACGAGCAGTACTTC. Translated: CASSWKTSSYEQYF.

V usage is TRBV5-8 and J usage is TRBJ1-6; D ambiguous. The V and J ends lost 5 bases and 6 bases respectively, with 9 bases between them. Germline V lookup: CDR1 SGHTS, CDR2 YDEGEE. The CDR3 has 13 amino acids. Here the CDR3 DNA reads TGTGCCAGCAGTTCCACAGTTAATTCACCCCTCCACTTT. Protein: CASSSTVNSPLHF.

This chain connects TRBV19 to TRBJ1-5, with unresolved D. Germline CDR1 LNHDA, CDR2 SQIVND (reference sequence). The CDR3 has 13 residues. Between the trimmed V and J ends, which lost 2 bases and 5 bases, there was a span of 7 bases. The CDR3 reads CASSIWADQPQHF. The CDR3, as DNA: TGTGCCAGTAGTATATGGGCGGATCAGCCCCAGCATTTT.

The chain links TRBV6-5 to TRBJ2-7; unclear D gene. V was cut by 5 bases and J by 3 bases, with 5 bases left in between. The V gene's germline CDR1 is MNHEY and CDR2 SVGAGI. The CDR3 is made up of 11 amino acids. DNA for the CDR3: TGTGCCAGCAGTAGGGACTACGAGCAGTACTTC. Encoded protein: CASSRDYEQYF.

This chain uses TRBV30 with TRBJ2-3, with 10 bases matching TRBD2. Germline V gene data show CDR1 as GTSNPN and CDR2 as SVGIG (reference sequence). The V gene end was trimmed by 2 bases and the J gene end by 1 base; junction bases not matched to a gene: 3. The CDR3 runs 15 residues. DNA of the CDR3: TGTGCCTGGAGTCTAGCGGGAGCGGGCACAGATACGCAGTATTTT. Protein product: CAWSLAGAGTDTQYF. The full variable domain, with the rest looked up from reference TRBV30 and TRBJ2-3, is SQTIHQWPATLVQPVGSPLSLECTVEGTSNPNLYWYRQAAGRGLQLLFYSVGIGQISSEVPQNLSASRPQDRQFILSSKKLLLSDSGFYLCAWSLAGAGTDTQYFGPGTRLTVL.

The genes are TRBV15 and TRBJ2-1; TRBD1 matches 9 bases. With 4 bases clipped from V and 0 bases from J, the junction kept 1 base outside the gene matches. CDR1 is LNHNV, CDR2 YYDKDF, per germline (reference sequence). This CDR3 has 15 amino acids. CDR3 residues: CATSIQGASYNEQFF. DNA for the CDR3: TGTGCCACCAGCATACAGGGGGCCTCCTACAATGAGCAGTTCTTC.

This sequence joins TRBV6-1 and TRBJ1-1; D is perhaps TRBD1 (6 bases). V lost 8 bases, J lost 3 bases, and 13 bases lay in between. CDR1 is MNHNS and CDR2 is SASEGT in the germline V gene. The CDR3 extends over 13 amino acids. The chain's CDR3 is CASLGGADTEAFF. The CDR3 DNA is TGTGCCAGCCTGGGGGGCGCCGACACTGAAGCTTTCTTT.